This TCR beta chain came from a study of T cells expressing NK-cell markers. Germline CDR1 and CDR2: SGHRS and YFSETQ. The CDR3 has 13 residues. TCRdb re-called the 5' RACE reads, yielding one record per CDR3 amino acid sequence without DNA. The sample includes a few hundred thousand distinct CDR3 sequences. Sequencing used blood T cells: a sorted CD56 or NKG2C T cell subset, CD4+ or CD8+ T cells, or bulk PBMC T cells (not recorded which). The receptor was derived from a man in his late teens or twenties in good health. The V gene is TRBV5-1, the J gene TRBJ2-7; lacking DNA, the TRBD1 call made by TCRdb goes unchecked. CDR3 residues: CASSSGQLYEQYF.